This T cell receptor (beta chain) was documented in a study of beta chain features in type 1 diabetes. Trimming stripped 2 bases from V and 1 base from J, with 5 bases between. Germline V CDR1 and CDR2: MNHEY, SMNVEV (reference sequence). The CDR3 length is 13 residues. About this clone: The antigen is not known.

The authors reverse transcribed all of the isolated RNA, so sequencing captured expressed TCRB transcripts. The table came from immunoSEQ multiplex PCR; TCRdb's copy has only in-frame clones and leaves some out. This sample has under 250,000 clones, with approximately 15% found just once. Using CD45RO/CCR7/CD25/CD127/CD95/CD27, CD4+ naive, central memory, regulatory and stem cell-like memory cells were sorted. General observations from the study: Researchers report that Type 1 diabetes patients had moderately but significantly shorter TCRB CDR3s across all four CD4+ subsets.

What was sequenced was naive CD4+ T cells from blood. This sequence joins TRBV27 and TRBJ1-1; D is unclear. This clonotype was obtained from a man aged 25-40 years with type 1 diabetes. The DNA of the CDR3 is TGTGCCAGCAGTTTAATGCGGAACACTGAAGCTTTCTTT. Translated, it gives CASSLMRNTEAFF.